A single sample gave rise to the 27 T cell receptor beta chains below, sequenced in a study of blood T cell repertoires in COVID-19. Method: immunoSEQ multiplex PCR; TCRdb's copy keeps in-frame clones and lacks some. This sample has about 400,000 clones; 80% to 90% occur once, and the top ten carry about 1.2%. Sequencing was carried out using peripheral blood. Source of these receptors: a man aged 35 to 55 with acute or convalescent COVID-19.

CDR3 nucleotide sequence: TGTGCCAGTAGTGCACTAACTGACAGGACTCGGAATGAAAAACTGTTTTTT. Amino acid sequence: CASSALTDRTRNEKLFF. This chain connects TRBV19 to TRBJ1-4; D is perhaps TRBD1 (6 bases). The CDR3 totals 17 residues. CDR1 and CDR2 (germline): LNHDA, SQIVND (reference sequence). Trimming left V 5 bases short and J 5 bases short, with 21 bases between.

The V gene is TRBV9, the J gene TRBJ1-5; D not resolved. Germline V gene lookup returns CDR1 SGDLS and CDR2 YYNGEE. Trimming took off 0 bases at V and 3 bases at J, with 10 bases between the two ends. The CDR3 contains 15 residues. The CDR3 DNA follows: TGTGCCAGCAGCGTAGATGGTACAACCAATCAGCCCCAGCATTTT. It translates to CASSVDGTTNQPQHF. The complete variable domain, with remaining parts taken from reference TRBV9 and TRBJ1-5, reads DSGVTQTPKHLITATGQRVTLRCSPRSGDLSVYWYQQSLDQGLQFLIQYYNGEERAKGNILERFSAQQFPDLHSELNLSSLELGDSALYFCASSVDGTTNQPQHFGDGTRLSIL.

V and J are TRBV11-2 and TRBJ1-1; D is possibly TRBD1 (6 bases). This CDR3 comprises 18 residues. Per germline, CDR1 SGHAT and CDR2 FQNNGV. The V end was cut by 6 bases, the J end by 1 base, with 24 bases between. The DNA for the CDR3 is TGTGCCAGCAGAGCCCCAGGACAGCGACTTCGCTGGAACACTGAAGCTTTCTTT. It yields the protein CASRAPGQRLRWNTEAFF.

As for this clone: Other DNA sequences in the sample encode the same CDR3. The chain uses TRBV19 and TRBJ2-7; a possible D gene is TRBD1 (5 bases). From germline, CDR1 is LNHDA and CDR2 SQIVND (reference sequence). Trimming stripped 3 bases from V and 1 base from J, with 10 bases between. The CDR3 has 14 residues. The CDR3 region has the DNA TGTGCCAGTAGTATCCAGGGCCGATCCTACGAGCAGTACTTC. Its translation is CASSIQGRSYEQYF.

This chain links TRBV21-1 with TRBJ2-1; the table gives TRBD1 as D, unverified against the DNA. TRBV21-1 is classified as a pseudogene. The CDR3 extends over 12 amino acids. The CDR3 DNA reads TGTGCCAGCAACAGAGGACAAAATGAGCAGTTCTTC. Its protein product is CASNRGQNEQFF.

The V call is TRBV10-3, the J call TRBJ2-1; D may be TRBD1 (5 bases). The CDR3 consists of 21 residues. Germline CDR1 reads ENHRY; CDR2 reads SYGVKD. Trimming removed 0 bases at V and 4 bases at J, with 28 bases between. CDR3 nucleotides: TGTGCCATCAGTGAGTCTTATTTAGGGGTCGGTAAGGACAAGGCGTACAATGAGCAGTTCTTC. Protein product: CAISESYLGVGKDKAYNEQFF.

The genes are TRBV4-1 and TRBJ1-2; no reliable D call. In germline, CDR1 is MGHRA, CDR2 YSYEKL. This CDR3 contains 17 residues. V lost 2 bases and J 3 bases, leaving 19 bases between the germline ends. In DNA form, the CDR3 reads TGCGCCAGCAGCCAATTGCACCCGCCGGGTATGGACTATGGCTACACCTTC. Translation: CASSQLHPPGMDYGYTF.

The chain couples TRBV7-8 to TRBJ2-3, with D tentatively TRBD1 (5 bases). The germline gives CDR1 SGHVS, CDR2 FQNEAQ. V was trimmed by 2 bases and J by 5 bases, leaving 14 bases between them. The CDR3 runs to 15 residues. The CDR3, as DNA: TGTGCCAGCAGCTTAAACAGGAACCTCGGAGATACGCAGTATTTT. Amino acids: CASSLNRNLGDTQYF.

CDR3 coding DNA: TGTGCCAGCAGCCAAGTTAGACAGACCTACGAGCAGTACTTC. This sequence encodes CASSQVRQTYEQYF. The rearrangement uses TRBV4-2 and TRBJ2-7, with D possibly TRBD1 on 5 matching bases. The CDR3 has 14 amino acids. Trimming stripped 1 base from V and 2 bases from J, with 9 bases between. Germline V gene sequence: CDR1 LGHNA, CDR2 YNFKEQ.

The chain joins TRBV7-9 to TRBJ1-2, with no clear D. The germline gives CDR1 SEHNR, CDR2 FQNEAQ (reference sequence). Trimming took off 3 bases at V and 6 bases at J, with 17 bases between the two ends. The CDR3 totals 15 residues. In DNA, the CDR3 is TGTGCCAGCAGCTTGACCCTGGGGAGGACCGATGGCTACACCTTC. Residues: CASSLTLGRTDGYTF.

The rearrangement uses TRBV5-4 and TRBJ2-7, with unresolved D. With 0 bases removed from V and 3 bases from J, the gap between germline ends came to 13 bases. Germline V gives CDR1 SGHNT, CDR2 YYREEE (reference sequence). The CDR3 runs 15 residues. The CDR3: CASSLGSGSNYEQYF. In nucleotides, the CDR3 is TGTGCCAGCAGCTTGGGATCTGGTAGCAACTACGAGCAGTACTTC.

The genes are TRBV27 and TRBJ1-1; no clear D. Trimming removed 5 bases from V and 0 bases from J, with 16 bases in between. Germline CDR1 is MNHEY and CDR2 is SMNVEV (reference sequence). The CDR3 is made up of 16 amino acids. The CDR3 nucleotides read TGTGCCAGCAGTCAAGGGATCAGGAGGCTGAACACTGAAGCTTTCTTT. Translating gives CASSQGIRRLNTEAFF.

CDR3 in DNA: TGTGCCAGCAGTTTTGGGTCTTCTAGGCCCCAGCATTTT. Translated: CASSFGSSRPQHF. This sequence joins TRBV12-3 or TRBV12-4 and TRBJ1-5, with D hard to call. The CDR3 covers 13 residues. V was pared by 3 bases and J by 9 bases, with 12 bases between.

This clone has only one observation. The chain carries TRBV28 and TRBJ1-5; 8 positions agree with TRBD1. Unmatched junction bases numbered 9, after V lost 5 bases and J lost 0 bases. This CDR3 region has 17 residues. CDR1 is MDHEN, CDR2 SYDVKM, per germline. The CDR3 sequence: CASSSYDRGYSNQPQHF. CDR3 nucleotides: TGTGCCAGCAGTAGTTACGACAGGGGCTATAGCAATCAGCCCCAGCATTTT.

This rearrangement joins TRBV5-4 to TRBJ1-4, with D maybe TRBD1 (5 bases). V was cut by 2 bases and J by 1 base, with 9 bases left in between. Germline V gives CDR1 SGHNT, CDR2 YYREEE (reference sequence). The CDR3 contains 15 residues. The CDR3 nucleotides are TGTGCCAGCAGCTTACCAGGGAAAACTAATGAAAAACTGTTTTTT. Translating it yields CASSLPGKTNEKLFF.

V is TRBV27 and J is TRBJ1-1; TRBD1 might be the D (5 bases). The CDR3 is 14 residues long. V was pared by 5 bases and J by 0 bases, with 10 bases between. Looked up from germline, CDR1 is MNHEY and CDR2 is SMNVEV (reference sequence). The CDR3: CASSPQDMNTEAFF. CDR3 nucleotide sequence: TGTGCCAGCAGTCCACAGGACATGAACACTGAAGCTTTCTTT.

This clone showed up just a few times. V usage is TRBV30 and J usage is TRBJ1-2, with 7 bases matching TRBD1. Trimming at V came to 2 bases and at J to 2 bases, leaving 11 bases not matched to a gene. Germline CDR1 GTSNPN, CDR2 SVGIG (reference sequence). The CDR3 extends over 16 amino acids. The CDR3 sequence: CAWSLSRDRKNYGYTF. DNA for the CDR3: TGTGCCTGGAGTCTTTCCCGGGACAGAAAGAACTATGGCTACACCTTC. Variable domain in full (rest from reference TRBV30 and TRBJ1-2): SQTIHQWPATLVQPVGSPLSLECTVEGTSNPNLYWYRQAAGRGLQLLFYSVGIGQISSEVPQNLSASRPQDRQFILSSKKLLLSDSGFYLCAWSLSRDRKNYGYTFGSGTRLTVV.

The gene calls are TRBV28 and TRBJ1-5; 8 positions agree with TRBD1. The CDR3 consists of 13 residues. Germline V gene data show CDR1 as MDHEN and CDR2 as SYDVKM. V shed 8 bases and J 5 bases; nucleotides not matched to a gene: 5. The chain's CDR3 is CASLGQDYQPQHF. Written as DNA, the CDR3 is TGTGCCAGCCTGGGACAGGATTATCAGCCCCAGCATTTT.

The gene calls are TRBV29-1 and TRBJ2-4; 8 bases line up with TRBD1. CDR3 length: 13 amino acids. V was clipped by 3 bases and J by 9 bases; unmatched bases: 7. Germline V gene lookup returns CDR1 SQVTM and CDR2 ANQGSEA. The CDR3 sequence: CSVESTGAGIQYF. The CDR3 coding sequence is TGCAGCGTTGAGTCGACAGGGGCGGGCATTCAGTACTTC.

The chain uses TRBV7-3 and TRBJ2-1, with 11 bases matching TRBD2. The CDR3 loop spans 18 amino acids. Looked up from germline, CDR1 is SGHTA and CDR2 is FQGTGA. V shed 0 bases and J 6 bases; nucleotides not matched to a gene: 10. CDR3 bases: TGTGCCAGCAGCTTAACCCCTACATTAGCGGGGGGGCCCAATGAGCAGTTCTTC. Residues: CASSLTPTLAGGPNEQFF.

This clone has only a few counts. This chain connects TRBV4-3 to TRBJ2-3; 8 bases are a match to TRBD2. The CDR3 is 15 amino acids. CDR1 is LGHNA and CDR2 is YSLEER in the germline V gene. V was pared by 1 base and J by 5 bases, with 5 bases of the junction left unmatched. The CDR3 DNA is TGCGCCAGCAGCCAAGCGGGGGGGCTGGGAGATACGCAGTATTTT. Its translation: CASSQAGGLGDTQYF.

The rearrangement joins TRBV5-1 to TRBJ1-3, with D tentatively TRBD1 (5 bases). The CDR3 consists of 15 residues. The germline V gene has CDR1 SGHRS and CDR2 YFSETQ. V was cut by 4 bases and J by 2 bases, with 13 bases left in between. In DNA form, the CDR3 reads TGCGCCAGCAGCCCAATAGGGGATCCTGGAAACACCATATATTTT. This gives the protein CASSPIGDPGNTIYF.

This clone has a single count. The chain joins TRBV2 to TRBJ1-2; 8 bases align to TRBD1. The CDR3 is 16 residues long. The germline V gene encodes CDR1 SNHLY and CDR2 FYNNEI. The trim removed 3 bases at V and 3 bases at J, leaving 9 bases unmatched. Here the CDR3 reads CASSDIGQGSHYGYTF. In DNA, the CDR3 is TGTGCCAGCAGTGACATTGGACAGGGAAGTCACTATGGCTACACCTTC. The variable domain in full, completed from reference TRBV2 and TRBJ1-2, reads EPEVTQTPSHQVTQMGQEVILRCVPISNHLYFYWYRQILGQKVEFLVSFYNNEISEKSEIFDDQFSVERPDGSNFTLKIRSTKLEDSAMYFCASSDIGQGSHYGYTFGSGTRLTVV.

As to this clone: The identical CDR3 is also encoded by other nucleotide sequences in the sample. The chain joins TRBV7-2 to TRBJ2-7, with D possibly being TRBD1 (6 bases). In germline, CDR1 is SGHTA, CDR2 FQGNSA. The CDR3 contains 14 residues. Between the trimmed V and J ends, which lost 1 base and 3 bases, there was a span of 10 bases. The CDR3 DNA is TGTGCCAGCAGCTTAGGCAGGGGTAGCTACGAGCAGTACTTC. As protein: CASSLGRGSYEQYF.

The rearrangement uses TRBV6-7 and TRBJ1-1; TRBD1 might be the D (5 bases). TRBV6-7 is an open reading frame whose function is uncertain. This CDR3 contains 14 residues. V was shortened by 4 bases and J by 0 bases, with 9 bases between the two germline ends. The CDR3, as DNA: TGTGCCAGCAGTTCCACAGGCGTGAACACTGAAGCTTTCTTT. It yields the protein CASSSTGVNTEAFF.

This clone was counted once. The rearrangement links TRBV27 to TRBJ2-7; D perhaps matches TRBD2 (5 bases). Germline-derived CDR1 and CDR2 are MNHEY and SMNVEV (reference sequence). CDR3 size: 14 residues. The V gene lost 5 bases and the J gene lost 0 bases, with 11 bases spanning the gap. CDR3 loop: CASSPTRVSYEQYF. For the CDR3, the DNA is TGTGCCAGCAGTCCTACTAGAGTCTCCTACGAGCAGTACTTC.

The DNA for the CDR3 is TGTGCCAGTAGTATAGTTCGGGATTCTAGCTACACCTTC. It specifies CASSIVRDSSYTF. The chain carries TRBV19 and TRBJ1-2, with D unresolved. The germline V gene encodes CDR1 LNHDA and CDR2 SQIVND (reference sequence). Deletions cut 1 base from V and 9 bases from J, with 12 bases between. There are 13 residues in the CDR3.